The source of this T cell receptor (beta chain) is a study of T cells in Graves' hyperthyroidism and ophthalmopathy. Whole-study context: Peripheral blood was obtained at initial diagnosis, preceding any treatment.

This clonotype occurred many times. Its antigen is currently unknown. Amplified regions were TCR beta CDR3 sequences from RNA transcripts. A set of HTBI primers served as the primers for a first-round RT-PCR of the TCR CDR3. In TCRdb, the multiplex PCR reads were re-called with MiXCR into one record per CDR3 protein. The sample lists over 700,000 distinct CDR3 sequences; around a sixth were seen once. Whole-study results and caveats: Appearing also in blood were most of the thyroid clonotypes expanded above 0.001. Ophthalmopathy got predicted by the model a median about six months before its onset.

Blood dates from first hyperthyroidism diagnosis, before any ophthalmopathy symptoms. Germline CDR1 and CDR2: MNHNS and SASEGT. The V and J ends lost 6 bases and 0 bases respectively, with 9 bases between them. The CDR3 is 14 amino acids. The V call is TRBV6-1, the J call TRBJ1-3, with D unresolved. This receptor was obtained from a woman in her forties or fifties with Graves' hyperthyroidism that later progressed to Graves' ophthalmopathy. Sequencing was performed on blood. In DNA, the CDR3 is TGTGCCAGCAGGAAAACGGACTCTGGAAACACCATATATTTT. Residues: CASRKTDSGNTIYF.